The T cell receptor (beta chain) under discussion was sequenced for a study of blood T cells in healthy people across ages (dated by TCRdb to the mid-2010s). General notes on the study: In model experiments, roughly one uniquely barcoded TCR beta cDNA molecule per two T cells was captured by template switching. Four age groups were formed from the donors: young (average approximately 15 years), middle-aged (around 40), aged (around 62) and long-lived (more than 75). To avoid experimental bias, donors of different ages were distributed randomly across sequencing lanes. To track age-related changes in TCR beta repertoire diversity, the study relied on deep sequencing normalized with unique cDNA molecular identifiers. For two donors (one aged 18 to 30 and one aged 80 or older), the study analyzed two additional independent replicas of 1 million unique cDNA reads from the same blood draw. The study at large found these results: Estimates of total diversity from one million sequenced T cells were regarded as lower bounds and underestimates. Because the CMV infection status of the donors was unknown, age-related changes in expanded clonotypes may potentially have been confounded. The long-lived group showed more naive CD4+ T cells, fewer expanded clones and increased TCR diversity than the aged group, suggesting age selection. Since profiling was done on bulk unsorted PBMCs, naive and antigen-experienced compartments could not be conclusively compared. Observed TCR beta diversity per million T cells fell roughly linearly with age, and a significant reduction was already apparent by age around 40. There was a strong correlation between observed TCR beta diversity and the percentage of naive T cells measured by flow cytometry.

Per the germline V gene, MDHEN is the CDR1 and SYDVKM is the CDR2. The CDR3 contains 16 residues, cysteine and phenylalanine counted. Solely the CDR3 DNA is kept, with 48 bases framed from the first base. V loses 6 bases at its end and J loses 4 bases; junction bases beyond the gene matches: 11. This clonotype has a count of ten or more. Its antigen remains undetermined. Base qualities are not recorded, but no much larger clone differs from it by a single base. Systemically healthy Caucasian individuals from Russia, 39 in total and aged about 6 to 100 years, were included as donors. Around 10 milliliters of peripheral blood were collected from each donor into EDTA-treated Vacutainer tubes. PBMCs were isolated by Ficoll-Paque density-gradient centrifugation, with at least 6 million obtained per sample. Trizol reagent was used to extract total RNA from the PBMCs, yielding at least 6 micrograms per sample. Naive CD45RAhigh/CD27high T cell percentages were measured by flow cytometry on a PBMC aliquot from every donor.

The method was 5' RACE. The sequencer listed for this sample is Illumina HiSeq 2500. The second PCR ran for roughly 7 to 11 cycles and used a J-beta primer mix along with a sample-barcoded 5' primer. Each TCR beta cDNA molecule received a unique molecular identifier from a template-switch 5' adaptor carrying 12 random nucleotides. Each sample yielded at least 2.5 million CDR3-containing paired-end reads. The Mint cDNA synthesis kit, primed by a TRBC-specific oligonucleotide, was used to synthesize first-strand cDNA from all RNA. Following uracil-DNA glycosylase treatment, a first 18-cycle PCR with universal primers M1SS and BC2_uni_R was performed on all cDNA. Regarding the original processing steps: Each sample was normalized by randomly selecting 1 million high-quality reads, each carrying a distinct molecular identifier. Reads sharing molecular identifiers were discarded rather than binned into consensus sequences. MiTCR, set to a Q25 quality threshold and the strictest error-elimination algorithm, was used for CDR3 identification, clonotype clustering and error correction. A nonparametric unseen species model with Euler transformation was used to estimate a lower bound on total TCR beta diversity. The public reads were quality trimmed at Q25 with fastp and then assembled into clones with MiXCR by TCRdb, keeping productive beta chains. One record per CDR3 amino acid sequence lists the most common genes and DNA. TCRdb, not the original authors, processed these V and J calls. Recorded for this sample are some 370,000 distinct CDR3 sequences; 45% to 65% of them occurred a single time. The ten top clones hold under 60% of the sample.

Input material: blood. The clonotype comes from a man in his sixties in good health. The chain joins TRBV28 to TRBJ2-7; TRBD2 lines up with 11 middle nucleotides. Here is the DNA: TGTGCCAGCAGGGCTGGGACTAGCGGAGGACTTTACGAGCAGTACTTC. Translation gives CASRAGTSGGLYEQYF.